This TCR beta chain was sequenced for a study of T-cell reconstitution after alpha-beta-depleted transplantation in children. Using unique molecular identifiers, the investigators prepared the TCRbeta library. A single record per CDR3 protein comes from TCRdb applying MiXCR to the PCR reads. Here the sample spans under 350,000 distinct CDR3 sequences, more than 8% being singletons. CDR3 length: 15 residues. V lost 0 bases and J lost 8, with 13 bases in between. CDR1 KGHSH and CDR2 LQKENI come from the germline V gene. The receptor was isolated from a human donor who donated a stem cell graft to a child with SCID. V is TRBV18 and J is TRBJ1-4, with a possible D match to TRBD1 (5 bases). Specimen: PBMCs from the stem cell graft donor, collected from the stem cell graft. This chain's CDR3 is CASSPPDRRGEKLFF. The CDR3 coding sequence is TGTGCCAGCTCACCACCGGACCGGAGGGGAGAAAAACTGTTTTTT. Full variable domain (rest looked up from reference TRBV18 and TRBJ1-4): NAGVMQNPRHLVRRRGQEARLRCSPMKGHSHVYWYRQLPEEGLKFMVYLQKENIIDESGMPKERFSAEFPKEGPSILRIQQVVRGDSAAYFCASSPPDRRGEKLFFGSGTQLSVL.